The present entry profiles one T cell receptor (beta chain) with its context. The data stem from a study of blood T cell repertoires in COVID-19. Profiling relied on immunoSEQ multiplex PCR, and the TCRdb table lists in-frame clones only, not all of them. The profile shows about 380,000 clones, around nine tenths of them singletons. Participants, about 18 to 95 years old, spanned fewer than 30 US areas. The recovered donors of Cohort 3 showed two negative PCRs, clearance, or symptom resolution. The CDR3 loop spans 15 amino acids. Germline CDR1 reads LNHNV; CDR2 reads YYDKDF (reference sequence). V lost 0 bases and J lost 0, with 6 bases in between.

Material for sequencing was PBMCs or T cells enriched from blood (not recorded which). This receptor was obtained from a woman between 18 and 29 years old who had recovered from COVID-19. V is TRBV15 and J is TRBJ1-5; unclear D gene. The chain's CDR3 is CATSRDGDSNQPQHF. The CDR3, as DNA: TGTGCCACCAGCAGAGATGGAGATAGCAATCAGCCCCAGCATTTT.